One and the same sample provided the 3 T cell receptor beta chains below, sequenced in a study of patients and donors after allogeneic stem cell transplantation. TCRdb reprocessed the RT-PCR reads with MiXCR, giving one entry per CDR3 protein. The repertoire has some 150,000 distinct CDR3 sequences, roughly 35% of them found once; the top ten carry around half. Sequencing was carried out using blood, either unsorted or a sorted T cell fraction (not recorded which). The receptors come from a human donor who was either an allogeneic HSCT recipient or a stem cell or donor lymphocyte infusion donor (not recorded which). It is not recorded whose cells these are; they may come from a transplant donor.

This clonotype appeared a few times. The CDR3 nucleotides read TGTGCCAGCAGATTGCCGGGGCCAGGTTCACCCCTCCACTTT. Its protein is CASRLPGPGSPLHF. The chain employs TRBV27 and TRBJ1-6; D may be TRBD1 (5 bases). V was cut by 6 bases and J by 9 bases, with 15 bases left in between. This CDR3 comprises 14 residues. Germline assignment: CDR1 MNHEY and CDR2 SMNVEV (reference sequence).

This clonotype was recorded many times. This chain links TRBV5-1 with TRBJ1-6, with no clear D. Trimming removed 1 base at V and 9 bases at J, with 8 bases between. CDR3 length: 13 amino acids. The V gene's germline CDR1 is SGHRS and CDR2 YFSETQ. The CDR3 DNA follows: TGCGCCAGCAGCTTGAATTCGGCTTCACCCCTCCACTTT. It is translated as CASSLNSASPLHF.

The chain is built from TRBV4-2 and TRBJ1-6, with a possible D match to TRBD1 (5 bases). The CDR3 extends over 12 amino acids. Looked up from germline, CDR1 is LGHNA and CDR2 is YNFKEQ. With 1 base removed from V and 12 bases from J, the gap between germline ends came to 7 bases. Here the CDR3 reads CASSQVGGPLHF. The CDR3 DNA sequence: TGTGCCAGCAGCCAAGTGGGGGGACCCCTCCACTTT.